This TCR beta chain came from a study of blood T cell repertoires in COVID-19. Study context: Samples of COVID-19 (acute and convalescent) were obtained from the United States, Italy and Spain. In each case, the material was cDNA or gDNA derived from T cells, B-cell-depleted T cells, or PBMCs.

In the study's own analysis: Amplifying reference gene primers gave estimates of nucleated cell counts. Assay used: immunoSEQ multiplex PCR; TCRdb lists only in-frame clones, some missing. V and J calls and clone size are given by that table; D and trimming were obtained from the DNA. The sample consists of 150,000 to 200,000 clones, 70% to 85% of them appearing once. CDR3 length: 14 residues. In germline, CDR1 is SGHRS, CDR2 YFSETQ. Between the trimmed V and J ends, which lost 0 bases and 5 bases, there was a span of 10 bases. The gene calls are TRBV5-1 and TRBJ2-3; the D gene is possibly TRBD1 (5 bases). This receptor was taken from a woman of 80 years or more with acute or convalescent COVID-19. The sample comprised peripheral blood. CDR3 region: CASSLGTFGDTQYF. The CDR3 region has the DNA TGCGCCAGCAGCTTGGGGACATTTGGAGATACGCAGTATTTT. The variable domain in full, completed from reference TRBV5-1 and TRBJ2-3, reads KAGVTQTPRYLIKTRGQQVTLSCSPISGHRSVSWYQQTPGQGLQFLFEYFSETQRNKGNFPGRFSGRQFSNSRSEMNVSTLELGDSALYLCASSLGTFGDTQYFGPGTRLTVL.